Reported below is one T cell receptor (beta chain). Its antigen is undetermined. The data were obtained in a study of Ad26.COV2.S vaccination and SARS-CoV-2 variants. Looking at the study overall: Donor was one of the participants in the Ad26.COV2.S arm of the COV1001 trial. Doses of Ad26.COV2.S were injected into muscle once or twice, 56 days apart. Overall study findings and caveats: After vaccination, substantial breadth of spike-specific CD8+ and CD4+ responses was reported.

This CDR3 is 14 amino acids long. Germline CDR1 is MNHEY and CDR2 is SVGAGI. Trimming took 2 bases from V and 7 from J, leaving 14 bases between them. Some clones are missing from TCRdb's copy, which holds only in-frame ones; the method was immunoSEQ multiplex PCR. The sample has around 400,000 clones, roughly 85% seen once. Documented treatment: roughly 20 received Ad26.COV2.S at low or high dose, single or two shots; about 5 received placebo; per-sample allocation not given. Day 63 following the first vaccine or placebo injection was when the samples were taken. Sequenced here: peripheral blood, sampled in a trial of Ad26.COV2.S vaccine versus placebo. This sequence originates from a person aged 18-60 years who received the Ad26.COV2.S COVID-19 vaccine or a placebo. The chain links TRBV6-5 to TRBJ1-2, with a weak D call TRBD1 (6 bases). The CDR3 nucleotides are TGTGCCAGCAGTTACGAGGGCAGCAGGGGTGGCTACACCTTC. Translated, it gives CASSYEGSRGGYTF.